Shown below are 28 T cell receptor beta chains from a single sample sequenced in a study of identical twins. TCRdb re-called the 5' RACE reads through MiXCR, storing one row per CDR3 protein. The sample lists 200,000 to 250,000 distinct CDR3 sequences, approximately 6.8% occurring once. These data are also associated with another study on yellow fever vaccine responses in identical twins.

The specimen sequenced was CD8+ T cells sorted from blood. All receptors derive from a woman in her late teens or twenties in good health.

The chain combines TRBV12-3 or TRBV12-4 with TRBJ1-1, with D possibly being TRBD1 (5 bases). Trimming took 3 bases from V and 0 from J, leaving 17 bases between them. There are 17 residues in the CDR3. CDR3 sequence: CASSFNGAPPLNTEAFF. The CDR3 coding sequence is TGTGCCAGCAGTTTCAACGGGGCTCCCCCCCTGAACACTGAAGCTTTCTTT.

The V call is TRBV6-1, the J call TRBJ2-2, with D hard to call. Trimming pared 7 bases from V and 1 base from J, leaving 10 bases between. Germline V CDR1 and CDR2: MNHNS, SASEGT. The CDR3 consists of 14 residues. CDR3 sequence: CASTKGGNTGELFF. The CDR3 DNA reads as TGTGCCAGCACCAAAGGCGGGAACACCGGGGAGCTGTTTTTT.

This clonotype was observed a handful of times. CDR3 sequence reads: CASSPSRTEAFF. The CDR3 DNA sequence: TGCGCCAGCAGCCCGTCGAGGACTGAAGCTTTCTTT. The genes are TRBV4-1 and TRBJ1-1; no clear D gene. The germline gives CDR1 MGHRA, CDR2 YSYEKL. Trimming removed 4 bases at V and 5 bases at J, with 8 bases between. The CDR3 consists of 12 residues.

V and J are TRBV7-9 and TRBJ2-5; the match to TRBD2 covers 10 bases. With 5 bases clipped from V and 5 bases from J, the junction kept 14 bases outside the gene matches. CDR3 length: 17 residues. Germline lookup yields CDR1 SEHNR and CDR2 FQNEAQ (reference sequence). As DNA, the CDR3 is TGTGCCAGCAGCCCCCCACCCGGGACTAGCGATAGGGAGACCCAGTACTTC. Protein sequence: CASSPPPGTSDRETQYF.

The chain uses TRBV5-6 and TRBJ2-7, with 11 nucleotides matching TRBD1. The CDR3 runs to 15 residues. V gave up 4 bases and J gave up 3 bases; unmatched junction bases: 6. In germline, CDR1 is SGHDT, CDR2 YYEEEE. The CDR3 region has the DNA TGTGCCAGCAGCGCCGGACAGGGGGCGCGCTACGAGCAGTACGTC. This translates into CASSAGQGARYEQYV.

The V call is TRBV7-6, the J call TRBJ2-2; no clear D gene. The CDR3 runs to 11 residues. CDR1 is SGHVS, CDR2 FNYEAQ, per germline. Between the trimmed V and J ends, which lost 10 bases and 3 bases, there was a span of 6 bases. The CDR3 region has the DNA TGTGCCACCGAATACACCGGGGAGCTGTTTTTT. Translating gives CATEYTGELFF.

This clonotype occurred many times. V usage is TRBV24-1 and J usage is TRBJ2-1, with a tentative D call TRBD1 (6 bases). Germline V gene data show CDR1 as KGHDR and CDR2 as SFDVKD. With 3 bases removed from V and 7 bases from J, the gap between germline ends came to 18 bases. This CDR3 spans 16 amino acids. CDR3: CATSDPEKDSKNEQFF. CDR3 DNA sequence: TGTGCCACCAGTGATCCAGAGAAGGACAGCAAAAATGAGCAGTTCTTC.

This clonotype was observed many times. V and J are TRBV2 and TRBJ2-7; 11 bases fit TRBD1. After removal of 4 bases from V and 4 bases from J, the junction contained 3 bases not matched to a gene. Germline values: CDR1 SNHLY, CDR2 FYNNEI. There are 14 residues in the CDR3. This CDR3 reads CASSVGQGVYEQYF. The CDR3 coding sequence is TGTGCCAGCAGTGTGGGACAGGGGGTTTACGAGCAGTACTTC. Based on the CDR3 plus reference TRBV2 and TRBJ2-7, the full variable domain is EPEVTQTPSHQVTQMGQEVILRCVPISNHLYFYWYRQILGQKVEFLVSFYNNEISEKSEIFDDQFSVERPDGSNFTLKIRSTKLEDSAMYFCASSVGQGVYEQYFGPGTRLTVT.

This clonotype was recorded at least ten times. The rearrangement joins TRBV29-1 to TRBJ2-1; possibly TRBD1 for D (7 bases). The V and J ends lost 0 bases and 6 bases respectively, with 15 bases between them. CDR1 SQVTM and CDR2 ANQGSEA come from the germline V gene. CDR3 length: 15 amino acids. The CDR3 DNA is TGCAGCGTTGAAGACGCGGGACAGATCTTCAATGAGCAGTTCTTC. As protein: CSVEDAGQIFNEQFF.

The chain recombines TRBV28 with TRBJ2-7; no firm D call. The CDR3 contains 12 residues. The germline gives CDR1 MDHEN, CDR2 SYDVKM. The V gene lost 3 bases and the J gene lost 7 bases, with 10 bases spanning the gap. In DNA form, the CDR3 reads TGTGCCAGCAGTTTTGTAGAGGCGGAGCAGTACTTC. This sequence encodes CASSFVEAEQYF.

In this sample, this clonotype turned up a few times. The chain joins TRBV11-2 to TRBJ2-3, with TRBD2 matching 12 bases. Germline CDR1 SGHAT, CDR2 FQNNGV. J lost 5 bases, V lost 1 base, and 7 bases had no gene match. CDR3 size: 17 residues. This CDR3 reads CASSLVSATSGRDTQYF. The CDR3 DNA reads TGTGCCAGCAGCTTAGTTTCCGCGACTAGCGGGAGAGATACGCAGTATTTT.

This clonotype was detected only a few times. This chain joins TRBV6-6 and TRBJ2-2, with no clear D. V was cut by 7 bases and J by 4 bases, with 10 bases left in between. Germline CDR1 reads MNHNY; CDR2 reads SVGAGI (reference sequence). The CDR3 is 13 residues long. The CDR3 spells CASTTDGTGELFF. CDR3 sequence (DNA): TGTGCCAGCACTACGGACGGCACCGGGGAGCTGTTTTTT.

This clonotype was recorded many times. The CDR3 protein is CATRGPSKEAFF. Written as DNA, the CDR3 is TGTGCCACCAGGGGCCCCAGCAAGGAAGCTTTCTTT. The rearrangement joins TRBV24-1 to TRBJ1-1; D is unclear. V lost 7 bases, J lost 8 bases, and 13 bases lay in between. This CDR3 has 12 residues. Germline values: CDR1 KGHDR, CDR2 SFDVKD.

In this sample, this clonotype turned up many times. The chain employs TRBV6-4 and TRBJ2-1; 7 positions agree with TRBD2. The V segment lost 10 bases and the J segment 8 bases; nucleotides outside the gene matches: 11. The CDR3 runs 13 residues. The germline V gene encodes CDR1 MRHNA and CDR2 SNTAGT. DNA of the CDR3: TGTGCCACCGGGGAGGGAGAAGGGGATGAGCAGTTCTTC. Encoded protein: CATGEGEGDEQFF.

This clonotype occurred a few times. The chain joins TRBV5-6 to TRBJ2-7; perhaps TRBD1 as D (5 bases). CDR1 SGHDT and CDR2 YYEEEE come from the germline V gene. V lost 6 bases to trimming and J lost 5 bases, with 18 bases between them. The CDR3 has 14 amino acids. The CDR3 DNA reads TGTGCCAGCATTGGGGCGACCCAAGTTAACGAGCAGTACGTC. Translated: CASIGATQVNEQYV.

The chain couples TRBV28 to TRBJ2-3; D possibly corresponds to TRBD1 (5 bases). CDR1 is MDHEN and CDR2 is SYDVKM in the germline V gene. This CDR3 comprises 14 residues. The ends were cut back, 3 bases at V and 0 bases at J, with 7 bases in the middle. The CDR3 reads CASSFRQSTDTQYF. The CDR3 DNA reads TGTGCCAGCAGTTTTCGACAGAGCACAGATACGCAGTATTTT.

This clonotype was counted between two and nine times. This rearrangement joins TRBV20-1 to TRBJ2-1; D is unresolved. This CDR3 has 15 residues. Between the trimmed V and J ends, which lost 1 base and 0 bases, there was a span of 10 bases. Germline CDR1 reads DFQATT; CDR2 reads SNEGSKA (reference sequence). The CDR3 nucleotides are TGCAGTGCTAGAGTCGGGTCGAGCTCCTACAATGAGCAGTTCTTC. It codes for CSARVGSSSYNEQFF.

This chain joins TRBV6-1 and TRBJ1-3; TRBD1 matches 9 bases. The CDR3 contains 15 residues. V dropped 6 bases and J dropped 4; count of bases not matched to a gene: 7. CDR1 is MNHNS, CDR2 SASEGT, per germline. CDR3 sequence (DNA): TGTGCCAGCAGCACCGGGACAGGGTGGGGAAACACCATATATTTT. It codes for CASSTGTGWGNTIYF.

The chain employs TRBV27 and TRBJ2-3; no reliable D call. V lost 5 bases to trimming and J lost 1 base, with 19 bases between them. Germline values: CDR1 MNHEY, CDR2 SMNVEV (reference sequence). This CDR3 has 17 amino acids. CDR3 sequence reads: CASSPSLGGYRTDTQYF. CDR3 coding DNA: TGTGCCAGCAGTCCGTCCTTGGGTGGCTATCGCACAGATACGCAGTATTTT.

This clonotype turned up a few times. This chain uses TRBV12-5 with TRBJ2-7, with 7 bases aligning to TRBD2. CDR1 LGHNT and CDR2 FRNRAP come from the germline V gene. Trimming removed 5 bases from V and 3 bases from J; junction bases left unmatched: 16. This CDR3 is built from 17 residues. Here the CDR3 DNA reads TGTGCTAGTGGTCCCCCACAGGCGGGGGTCGACCGCTACGAGCAGTACGTC. Translating it yields CASGPPQAGVDRYEQYV.

The chain uses TRBV11-2 and TRBJ1-1, with a weak D call TRBD1 (6 bases). Germline loops: CDR1 SGHAT, CDR2 FQNNGV. The CDR3 is 14 residues long. With 6 bases removed from V and 4 bases from J, the gap between germline ends came to 15 bases. The CDR3: CASRSSRGSTEAFF. CDR3 coding DNA: TGTGCCAGCAGGTCTTCCAGGGGCAGCACTGAAGCTTTCTTT. Together with reference TRBV11-2 and TRBJ1-1, the CDR3 gives the full variable domain: EAGVAQSPRYKIIEKRQSVAFWCNPISGHATLYWYQQILGQGPKLLIQFQNNGVVDDSQLPKDRFSAERLKGVDSTLKIQPAKLEDSAVYLCASRSSRGSTEAFFGQGTRLTVV.

This clonotype was detected only a few times. This chain uses TRBV20-1 with TRBJ2-7, with D perhaps being TRBD1 or TRBD2 (5 bases each). CDR3 length: 14 amino acids. Germline V lookup: CDR1 DFQATT, CDR2 SNEGSKA (reference sequence). The germline V and J ends were trimmed by 0 bases and 2 bases, with 11 bases remaining between them. The CDR3 reads CSARDRDVTYEQYV. CDR3 bases: TGCAGTGCTAGAGACCGGGACGTTACCTACGAGCAGTACGTC.

This clonotype appeared a few times. The chain is built from TRBV29-1 and TRBJ2-7; the D call may be TRBD1 or TRBD2 (5 bases each). The CDR3 covers 15 residues. CDR1 and CDR2 (germline): SQVTM, ANQGSEA. V lost 7 bases and J lost 3, with 22 bases in between. The CDR3 bases are TGCAGCGCGGCAGGCTCCCGGGACGGAGGCTACGAGCAGTACTTC. It specifies CSAAGSRDGGYEQYF.

This clonotype was observed a few times. This chain links TRBV15 with TRBJ2-7; 7 positions agree with TRBD1. The CDR3 extends over 14 amino acids. CDR1 is LNHNV and CDR2 is YYDKDF in the germline V gene (reference sequence). Trimming removed 5 bases from V and 3 bases from J; junction bases left unmatched: 7. The CDR3: CATSGTERGYEQYF. DNA of the CDR3: TGTGCCACCAGCGGGACAGAGAGGGGCTACGAGCAGTACTTC.

The CDR3: CASSDGGSASNQPQHF. CDR3 DNA sequence: TGTGCCAGCAGCGACGGGGGTTCGGCTAGCAATCAGCCCCAGCATTTT. The chain has TRBV9 and TRBJ1-5; tentatively, D is TRBD1 (5 bases). Trimming pared 3 bases from V and 0 bases from J, leaving 13 bases between. The germline gives CDR1 SGDLS, CDR2 YYNGEE. The CDR3 has 16 residues.

This clonotype was seen a few times. CDR3 nucleotides: TGTGCCAGCAGTGACCGGGACTCGGGGTCGTACGAGCAGTACTTC. Translation: CASSDRDSGSYEQYF. The genes are TRBV6-1 and TRBJ2-7; possible D gene TRBD2, 6 bases. This CDR3 contains 15 residues. V was trimmed by 3 bases and J by 4 bases, leaving 16 bases between them. The germline gives CDR1 MNHNS, CDR2 SASEGT.

This clonotype was detected only a few times. The chain joins TRBV6-1 to TRBJ2-2, with D possibly TRBD2 on 6 matching bases. Trimming took off 5 bases at V and 3 bases at J, with 22 bases between the two ends. The V gene's germline CDR1 is MNHNS and CDR2 SASEGT. The CDR3 consists of 18 residues. CDR3 DNA: TGTGCCAGCAGTCCCGGCCCCCTGCGGAGGGATGACACCGGGGAGCTGTTTTTT. Its translation: CASSPGPLRRDDTGELFF.

This clonotype was observed a handful of times. The chain employs TRBV9 and TRBJ2-3; 11 nucleotides agree with TRBD2. The CDR3 runs to 16 residues. Germline-derived CDR1 and CDR2 are SGDLS and YYNGEE. The ends lost 5 bases at V and 3 bases at J; junction bases unmatched: 8. The chain's CDR3 is CASSGTLAGATDTQYF. The CDR3 DNA sequence: TGTGCCAGCAGTGGTACACTAGCGGGGGCAACAGATACGCAGTATTTT.